The entry that follows covers one T cell receptor (beta chain) sequence. As yet, its antigen is unknown. The data were obtained in a study of OX40 agonist ivuxolimab in advanced cancers. Study-level points and caveats: Clones of CD4+ and CD8+ blood T cells grew by week 6 at doses of 0.1 to 3.0 mg/kg. In the 0.1-3.0 mg/kg groups, partial responders showed among the lowest expansion.

V shed 6 bases, J shed 0 bases, and the junction held 7 bases outside the gene matches. Germline lookup yields CDR1 SNHLY and CDR2 FYNNEI. The length of the CDR3 is 15 residues. Only in-frame clones appear in the TCRdb table, and some are missing; sequencing was by immunoSEQ multiplex PCR. Of fewer than 50,000 clones in the sample, around three quarters were seen once. The specimen comprised CD4+ or CD8+ T cells sorted from blood, sampled in a trial of the OX40 agonist ivuxolimab. The chain has TRBV2 and TRBJ1-1, with 7 bases identical to TRBD1. The receptor was isolated from an adult with an advanced solid tumor such as melanoma, head and neck, liver or kidney cancer. CDR3 nucleotides: TGTGCCAGCAGCAAAGAGACAGGGCTGAACACTGAAGCTTTCTTT. Translation gives CASSKETGLNTEAFF.